The entry below gives a single T cell receptor (beta chain) sequence along with its context. This sample was included in a study of T cell changes during pregnancy in multiple sclerosis. The CDR3 is made up of 16 amino acids. Germline assignment: CDR1 SGHAT and CDR2 FQNNGV. V lost 4 bases, J lost 2 bases, and 7 bases stayed unmatched. Assay used: immunoSEQ multiplex PCR; TCRdb lists only in-frame clones, some missing. The sample lists some 60,000 clones, approximately 90% seen once, with around 2% in the top ten. The sequencing here drew on peripheral blood, taken in the first trimester of pregnancy. The chain uses TRBV11-2 and TRBJ1-3; 8 nucleotides align to TRBD1. The receptor was isolated from a female donor in good health, enrolled as a control in a pregnancy study. For the CDR3, the DNA is TGTGCCAGCAGCTCCCACCCGACAGGGGCTGGAAACACCATATATTTT. This translates into CASSSHPTGAGNTIYF.